The 30 T cell receptor beta chains below were found in one sample sequenced in a study of molecular identifiers for immune sequencing clone quantification. TCRdb used MiXCR to reprocess the PCR reads, holding one entry per CDR3 protein. The data hold a few hundred thousand distinct CDR3 sequences, with about 23% observed a single time. Sequencing was performed on naive CD8+ T cells from blood, with Jurkat cell RNA spiked in. The subset: FACS-sorted CD8+CD4-CCR7+CD45RA+ naive T cells. Source of these receptors: a human donor in good health. Some libraries in this study had Jurkat cell RNA spiked in.

This clonotype was observed many times. The J gene is TRBJ1-5, the V gene TRBV27; no firm D call. V gave up 5 bases and J gave up 2 bases, with 10 bases separating them. Germline-derived CDR1 and CDR2 are MNHEY and SMNVEV (reference sequence). CDR3 length: 14 residues. The CDR3 loop is CASSPLTGNQPQHF. The CDR3 DNA reads as TGTGCCAGCAGTCCCCTTACGGGCAATCAGCCCCAGCATTTT.

The chain employs TRBV4-1 and TRBJ2-3; 8 positions agree with TRBD2. The CDR3 spans 16 residues. Losses at the gene ends were 0 bases for V and 2 bases for J; bases not matched to a gene: 4. Germline V gene data show CDR1 as MGHRA and CDR2 as YSYEKL. CDR3 DNA sequence: TGCGCCAGCAGCCAAGAGTCCGGGGGGGACACAGATACGCAGTATTTT. The encoded protein is CASSQESGGDTDTQYF.

This clonotype was detected ten times or more. The chain recombines TRBV12-3 or TRBV12-4 with TRBJ1-1; perhaps TRBD1 as D (5 bases). The CDR3 length is 15 residues. The V end was cut by 6 bases, the J end by 4 bases, with 18 bases between. Written as DNA, the CDR3 is TGTGCCAGCAGGCCCTCTGGGACCCGAAGCACTGAAGCTTTCTTT. This codes for CASRPSGTRSTEAFF.

This clonotype was recorded at least ten times. V usage is TRBV14 and J usage is TRBJ2-7; D is perhaps TRBD2 (6 bases). Trimming removed 0 bases from V and 8 bases from J, with 17 bases in between. This CDR3 region has 15 residues. From germline, CDR1 is SGHDN and CDR2 FVKESK. The CDR3 DNA follows: TGTGCCAGCAGCCAAGACGTAGCTTTGCGGGGCCAGCAGTACTTC. The encoded protein is CASSQDVALRGQQYF.

The J gene is TRBJ1-5, the V gene TRBV20-1; possible D gene TRBD1, 6 bases. Germline lookup yields CDR1 DFQATT and CDR2 SNEGSKA (reference sequence). Trimming left V 0 bases short and J 3 bases short, with 15 bases between. The CDR3 is 16 amino acids. The CDR3 loop reads CSARDSRTANNQPQHF. CDR3 sequence (DNA): TGCAGTGCTAGAGATTCCAGGACAGCAAACAATCAGCCCCAGCATTTT.

In its sample, this clonotype was seen once. The junction differs from germline at one of its ends, possibly a read error. The chain has TRBV7-6 and TRBJ1-5, with TRBD1 matching 11 bases. CDR3 length equals 14 residues. The germline gives CDR1 SGHVS, CDR2 FNYEAQ. DNA of the CDR3: TGTGCCAGCAGCCCGGACAGGGGGCATCAGCCCCGGCATTTT. As protein: CASSPDRGHQPRHF.

This chain uses TRBV12-3 or TRBV12-4 with TRBJ1-1; D is unresolved. V lost 3 bases and J 1 base, leaving 12 bases between the germline ends. The length of the CDR3 is 15 residues. CDR3 sequence: CASSFVFYPNTEAFF. As DNA, the CDR3 is TGTGCCAGCAGTTTCGTCTTTTACCCGAACACTGAAGCTTTCTTT.

This clonotype came up many times. This sequence joins TRBV13 and TRBJ2-3, with 7 bases matching TRBD1. The CDR3 has 14 residues. After removal of 5 bases from V and 4 bases from J, the junction contained 6 bases not matched to a gene. CDR1 and CDR2 (germline): PRHDT, FYEKMQ (reference sequence). The CDR3 DNA is TGTGCCAGCAGCCCTCGACAGGGACCAGATACGCAGTATTTT. Translation gives CASSPRQGPDTQYF. The variable domain in full, completed from reference TRBV13 and TRBJ2-3, reads AAGVIQSPRHLIKEKRETATLKCYPIPRHDTVYWYQQGPGQDPQFLISFYEKMQSDKGSIPDRFSAQQFSDYHSELNMSSLELGDSALYFCASSPRQGPDTQYFGPGTRLTVL.

Many counts were recorded for this clonotype. The chain is built from TRBV11-2 and TRBJ2-1; 11 nucleotides agree with TRBD2. With 0 bases clipped from V and 9 bases from J, the junction kept 4 bases outside the gene matches. The CDR3 runs to 15 residues. Germline CDR1 SGHAT, CDR2 FQNNGV. DNA of the CDR3: TGTGCCAGCAGCTTAGAAGTGACTAGCGGGACTGAGCAGTTCTTC. It yields the protein CASSLEVTSGTEQFF.

About this clonotype itself: This clone may be a read error of a much larger clone one base away. A read error is likely, as this CDR3 ends without the conserved phenylalanine or tryptophan. The chain couples TRBV30 to TRBJ2-1; possible D gene TRBD2, 6 bases. There are 16 residues in the CDR3. CDR1 and CDR2 from the germline V gene are GTSNPN and SVGIG (reference sequence). CDR3 coding DNA: TGTGCCTGGAGTACGGGTGGGAGGCCCTCCCACAATGAGCAGTTCTTA. This gives the protein CAWSTGGRPSHNEQFL.

Concerning this clonotype itself: It is likely a read error, because the conserved phenylalanine at the end of the CDR3 is missing. This chain joins TRBV29-1 and TRBJ1-1; D is undetermined. The ends were cut back, 1 base at V and 8 bases at J, with 14 bases in the middle. The CDR3 has 13 amino acids. The germline V gene has CDR1 SQVTM and CDR2 ANQGSEA. The CDR3 loop reads CSVEASWGSEAFI. CDR3 nucleotides: TGCAGCGTTGAAGCATCATGGGGATCCGAAGCTTTCATT.

This clonotype was seen only a few times. CDR3 sequence reads: CASSESRGALRYEQYF. Written as DNA, the CDR3 is TGTGCCAGCAGTGAGTCGAGGGGGGCCTTGCGATACGAGCAGTACTTC. The chain joins TRBV6-1 to TRBJ2-7, with D perhaps TRBD1 or TRBD2 (6 bases each). The V end lost 3 bases, the J end lost 4 bases, and 19 bases lay between the germline ends. In germline, CDR1 is MNHNS, CDR2 SASEGT. The length of the CDR3 is 16 residues.

This clonotype was seen a handful of times. V usage is TRBV10-3 and J usage is TRBJ2-7; tentative D call: TRBD2 (5 bases). Trimming removed 3 bases at V and 0 bases at J, with 9 bases between. Germline CDR1 reads ENHRY; CDR2 reads SYGVKD. The CDR3 is 14 amino acids. The CDR3 loop is CAISDRRTSYEQYF. In nucleotides, the CDR3 is TGTGCCATCAGTGACAGGAGGACCTCCTACGAGCAGTACTTC.

This clonotype has just a few counts. V is TRBV12-3 or TRBV12-4 and J is TRBJ2-5; weak D call: TRBD2 (5 bases). V was clipped by 2 bases and J by 3 bases, with 10 bases between them. The CDR3 extends over 14 amino acids. In nucleotides, the CDR3 is TGTGCCAGCAGTTTAAGGACGGGAAAAGAGACCCAGTACTTC. Its protein product is CASSLRTGKETQYF.

Concerning this clonotype itself: Being one base from a much bigger clone, this may be a read error. V is TRBV30 and J is TRBJ1-1; D call uncertain. The CDR3 totals 14 residues. Per germline, CDR1 GTSNPN and CDR2 SVGIG (reference sequence). This CDR3 is CASDRTTANTEVFF. In DNA form, the CDR3 reads TGTGCCTCGGACCGGACGACGGCTAACACTGAAGTTTTCTTT. The variable domain in full, with the rest retrieved from reference TRBV30 and TRBJ1-1, is SQTIHQWPATLVQPVGSPLSLECTVEGTSNPNLYWYRQAAGRGLQLLFYSVGIGQISSEVPQNLSASRPQDRQFILSSKKLLLSDSGFYLCASDRTTANTEVFFGQGTRLTVV.

With respect to this clonotype: A much larger clone is a single base away; this may be a read error. This chain uses TRBV19 with TRBJ2-4; possible D gene TRBD1, 5 bases. CDR1 and CDR2 (germline): LNHDA, SQIVND (reference sequence). This CDR3 is built from 12 residues. The chain's CDR3 is CVSSPGLVIQYF. CDR3 bases: TGTGTCAGTAGTCCAGGGTTAGTCATTCAGTACTTC.

The chain couples TRBV2 to TRBJ2-3; possible D gene TRBD2, 6 bases. This CDR3 region has 17 residues. CDR1 and CDR2 from the germline V gene are SNHLY and FYNNEI. Trimming stripped 5 bases from V and 2 bases from J, with 20 bases between. CDR3 nucleotides: TGTGCCAGCAGTCCTTTCCAGGGCGGGGAACACACAGATACGCAGTATTTT. This sequence encodes CASSPFQGGEHTDTQYF.

The table lists this clonotype with many counts. The rearrangement links TRBV4-3 to TRBJ2-7; 10 bases fit TRBD2. V lost 0 bases, J lost 3 bases, and 2 bases stayed unmatched. The CDR3 extends over 15 amino acids. Germline V gene lookup returns CDR1 LGHNA and CDR2 YSLEER. The CDR3 reads CASSQESSGSYEQYF. Written as DNA, the CDR3 is TGCGCCAGCAGCCAAGAATCTAGCGGGAGCTACGAGCAGTACTTC.

In the case of this clonotype: A much larger clone lies one base from this, so it may be a read error. The rearrangement joins TRBV20-1 to TRBJ2-5, with 8 bases that match TRBD2. The CDR3 length is 15 residues. Per the germline V gene, CDR1 is DFQATT and CDR2 is SNEGSKA (reference sequence). In nucleotides, the CDR3 is TGCAGTGCTAGAGATCTAGGACTAGCCGTCGAGACCCAGTCCTTC. Translation: CSARDLGLAVETQSF.

The chain combines TRBV11-2 with TRBJ2-6, with unresolved D. CDR3 length: 17 residues. The germline V gene encodes CDR1 SGHAT and CDR2 FQNNGV. V was cut by 2 bases and J by 1 base, with 12 bases left in between. This CDR3 reads CASSLIQYGSGANVLTF. Written as DNA, the CDR3 is TGTGCCAGCAGCTTAATCCAGTATGGGTCTGGGGCCAACGTCCTGACTTTC.

This clonotype was recorded a few times. V and J are TRBV7-9 and TRBJ2-1, with D unclear. Germline assignment: CDR1 SEHNR and CDR2 FQNEAQ (reference sequence). Trimming shortened V by 6 bases and J by 0 bases, and 12 bases separated the two germline ends. The CDR3 totals 15 residues. CDR3: CASSQPGRSYNEQFF. CDR3 DNA: TGTGCCAGCAGTCAACCCGGGCGCTCCTACAATGAGCAGTTCTTC.

The chain carries TRBV7-2 and TRBJ2-3; D remains ambiguous. This CDR3 contains 17 residues. Germline loops: CDR1 SGHTA, CDR2 FQGNSA. V was cut by 4 bases and J by 1 base, with 18 bases left in between. Here the CDR3 DNA reads TGTGCCAGCAGCTCCCTGGGCTGGCTCTCTGGCACAGATACGCAGTATTTT. Protein: CASSSLGWLSGTDTQYF.

The table lists this clonotype with a few counts. The genes are TRBV27 and TRBJ1-5; no definite D call. From germline, CDR1 is MNHEY and CDR2 SMNVEV (reference sequence). There are 16 residues in the CDR3. Trimming stripped 1 base from V and 2 bases from J, with 12 bases between. CDR3 nucleotides: TGTGCCAGCAGTTTATTTCCACCGGAGGGCAATCAGCCCCAGCATTTT. This encodes CASSLFPPEGNQPQHF.

The V gene is TRBV24-1, the J gene TRBJ2-3, with 7 positions matching TRBD2. Trimming took 5 bases from V and 6 from J; bases not matched to a gene: 13. CDR3 length: 16 residues. CDR1 and CDR2 (germline): KGHDR, SFDVKD. The CDR3 loop reads CATSVGAGPLRDTQYF. CDR3 sequence (DNA): TGTGCCACCAGTGTAGGAGCGGGGCCGCTTCGTGATACGCAGTATTTT.

With respect to this clonotype: This clone may be a read error of a much larger clone one base away. This chain uses TRBV21-1 with TRBJ1-1. TRBV21-1 is a pseudogene locus. The CDR3 is made up of 16 amino acids. CDR3 protein: CASSKFRIWEYPEAFF. The CDR3 DNA reads as TGTGCCAGCAGCAAATTCCGGATTTGGGAGTACCCTGAAGCTTTCTTT.

V is TRBV5-4 and J is TRBJ2-3; D is ambiguous. This CDR3 comprises 13 residues. Looked up from germline, CDR1 is SGHNT and CDR2 is YYREEE (reference sequence). Between the trimmed V and J ends, which lost 8 bases and 8 bases, there was a span of 18 bases. In nucleotides, the CDR3 is TGTGCCAGTAAAGGGCCCCACCCCGGTACGCAGTATTTT. It codes for CASKGPHPGTQYF.

This clonotype was seen a few times. This chain joins TRBV16 and TRBJ2-3; D is uncertain. The ends were cut back, 4 bases at V and 0 bases at J, with 8 bases in the middle. The germline CDR1 and CDR2 sequences are KGHSY and FQNENV. CDR3 size: 14 residues. The CDR3 nucleotides are TGTGCCAGCAGCCCCAGCGTAAGCACAGATACGCAGTATTTT. This translates into CASSPSVSTDTQYF.

This clonotype appeared a few times. The V and J genes are TRBV6-1 and TRBJ1-5; TRBD1 might be the D (6 bases). Per germline, CDR1 MNHNS and CDR2 SASEGT. V dropped 6 bases and J dropped 1 base, with 19 bases sitting between them. The CDR3 consists of 17 residues. CDR3 nucleotides: TGTGCCAGCAGCGGGTCGGGGGGGCGGGGGAGCAATCAGCCCCAGCATTTT. Its protein product is CASSGSGGRGSNQPQHF.

This clonotype appeared a few times. V gene TRBV19 combines with J gene TRBJ2-3, with 7 bases aligning to TRBD1. CDR1 is LNHDA, CDR2 SQIVND, per germline (reference sequence). V shed 5 bases and J 5 bases; nucleotides not matched to a gene: 7. The length of the CDR3 is 14 residues. CDR3 in DNA: TGTGCCAGTAGTTGGGACAGTCGAGGAGATACGCAGTATTTT. This gives the protein CASSWDSRGDTQYF.

Many counts were recorded for this clonotype. The chain carries TRBV2 and TRBJ1-1; 7 bases fit TRBD1. The CDR3 is made up of 13 amino acids. V shed 3 bases and J 6 bases; nucleotides not matched to a gene: 4. Germline CDR1 and CDR2: SNHLY and FYNNEI. CDR3 amino acids: CASSDRDSPEAFF. In nucleotides, the CDR3 is TGTGCCAGCAGTGACAGGGACAGCCCTGAAGCTTTCTTT.